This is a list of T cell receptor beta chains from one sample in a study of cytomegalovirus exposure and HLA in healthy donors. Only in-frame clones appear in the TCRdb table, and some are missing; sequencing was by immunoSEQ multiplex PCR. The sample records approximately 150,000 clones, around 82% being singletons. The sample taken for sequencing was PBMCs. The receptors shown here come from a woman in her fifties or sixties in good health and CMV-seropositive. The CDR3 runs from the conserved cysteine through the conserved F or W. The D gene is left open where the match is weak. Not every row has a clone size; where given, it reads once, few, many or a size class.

DNA: TGTGCCAGCAGTTCCAGACAGGGGACGGAGCAGTTCTTC
CDR3: CASSSRQGTEQFF
V: TRBV27
size: .
length: 13
D: TRBD1
J: TRBJ2-1

DNA: TGTGCCGGAGGCGACACCGGGGAGCTGTTTTTT
CDR3: CAGGDTGELFF
V: TRBV19
size: once
length: 11
D: .
J: TRBJ2-2

DNA: TGCGCCAGCAGCCAAGCCCCCACTAGCGGGGCAAATTACAATGAGCAGTTCTTC
CDR3: CASSQAPTSGANYNEQFF
V: TRBV4-1
size: once
length: 18
D: TRBD2
J: TRBJ2-1

DNA: TGTGCCAGCAGCGACAACCGGCAGGCCGAGACCCAGTACTTC
CDR3: CASSDNRQAETQYF
V: TRBV9
size: .
length: 14
D: .
J: TRBJ2-5

DNA: TGTGCCAGTAGTATCACGAGGGGGCCGAACACTGAAGCTTTCTTT
CDR3: CASSITRGPNTEAFF
V: TRBV19
size: .
length: 15
D: TRBD1
J: TRBJ1-1

DNA: TGTGCCAGCAGCGTAGGCGGGGTTCCCAATGAGCAGTTCTTC
CDR3: CASSVGGVPNEQFF
V: TRBV9
size: .
length: 14
D: .
J: TRBJ2-1

DNA: TGTGCCAGCAGTAAGGACGGTCGGGCCGGGGACACCATATATTTT
CDR3: CASSKDGRAGDTIYF
V: TRBV6-5
size: .
length: 15
D: .
J: TRBJ1-3

DNA: TGTGCCAGTAGCCTAAGCGGGGACTCCTACAATGAGCAGTTCTTC
CDR3: CASSLSGDSYNEQFF
V: TRBV19
size: .
length: 15
D: TRBD2
J: TRBJ2-1

DNA: TGTGCCAGCAGCTTAGCGGGCAGGGTCGACGAGCAGTACTTC
CDR3: CASSLAGRVDEQYF
V: TRBV7-9
size: .
length: 14
D: .
J: TRBJ2-7

DNA: TGCGCCAGCAGTGATGGGGGGGACCCTGGGTTCAATGAGCAGTTCTTC
CDR3: CASSDGGDPGFNEQFF
V: TRBV10-1
size: .
length: 16
D: TRBD2
J: TRBJ2-1

DNA: TGCGCCAGCAGCTCAGCGGGGGGGATGAACACCGGGGAGCTGTTTTTT
CDR3: CASSSAGGMNTGELFF
V: TRBV5-1
size: .
length: 16
D: TRBD2
J: TRBJ2-2

DNA: TGTGCCAGCAGCTCCACCGGGACAGGGGCACCCTACGAGCAGTACTTC
CDR3: CASSSTGTGAPYEQYF
V: TRBV11-2
size: once
length: 16
D: TRBD1
J: TRBJ2-7

DNA: TGTGCCTGGAGTTCCCCAAGAGATCAGCCCCAGCATTTT
CDR3: CAWSSPRDQPQHF
V: TRBV30
size: .
length: 13
D: .
J: TRBJ1-5

DNA: TGTGCCAGCAGCTTGGGCGGGGTCCTCAATGAGCAGTTCTTC
CDR3: CASSLGGVLNEQFF
V: TRBV7-3
size: .
length: 14
D: .
J: TRBJ2-1

DNA: TGTGCCTGGGGGGTTGGCGGGCCGAGTGAAAAACTGTTTTTT
CDR3: CAWGVGGPSEKLFF
V: TRBV30
size: .
length: 14
D: .
J: TRBJ1-4

DNA: TGCGCCAGCAGCTTAGGGACAGACCATAGCAATCAGCCCCAGCATTTT
CDR3: CASSLGTDHSNQPQHF
V: TRBV5-1
size: .
length: 16
D: TRBD1
J: TRBJ1-5

DNA: TGTGCCAGCAGCGTAGTAGAGGGTAGCTCTGGGGCCAACGTCCTGACTTTC
CDR3: CASSVVEGSSGANVLTF
V: TRBV9
size: .
length: 17
D: .
J: TRBJ2-6

DNA: TGTGCCAGCAGTTACTCGCCAACAATCCAAGAGACCCAGTACTTC
CDR3: CASSYSPTIQETQYF
V: TRBV6-5
size: once
length: 15
D: .
J: TRBJ2-5

DNA: TGTGCCAGCAGCCGGACAGGGGTTAACTATGGCTACACCTTC
CDR3: CASSRTGVNYGYTF
V: TRBV7-9
size: once
length: 14
D: TRBD1
J: TRBJ1-2

DNA: TGTGCCAGCAGTGGACCTTCAGGCTCTAACTATGGCTACACCTTC
CDR3: CASSGPSGSNYGYTF
V: TRBV6-1
size: .
length: 15
D: .
J: TRBJ1-2

DNA: TGTGCCAGCAGTGACTCACAGGGGGCGGCTTTCTTT
CDR3: CASSDSQGAAFF
V: TRBV6-4
size: .
length: 12
D: TRBD1
J: TRBJ1-1

DNA: TGTGCCAGCTCACCAGGCCGATCCTACGAGCAGTACTTC
CDR3: CASSPGRSYEQYF
V: TRBV18
size: .
length: 13
D: .
J: TRBJ2-7

DNA: TGTGCCAGCAGCTGGGAGGGGGTGGGGACTGAAGCTTTCTTT
CDR3: CASSWEGVGTEAFF
V: TRBV7-9
size: .
length: 14
D: .
J: TRBJ1-1

DNA: TGTGCCAGCAGCCACAGACCGGACGGGGCAGATACGCAGTATTTT
CDR3: CASSHRPDGADTQYF
V: TRBV4-2
size: .
length: 15
D: .
J: TRBJ2-3

DNA: TGTGCCAGCAGTGCACCGGCGACTAGCGCCGATGAGCAGTTCTTC
CDR3: CASSAPATSADEQFF
V: TRBV2
size: .
length: 15
D: TRBD2
J: TRBJ2-1

DNA: TGTGCCAGCAGCTTCTCCCAGGGGACGAACACTGAAGCTTTCTTT
CDR3: CASSFSQGTNTEAFF
V: TRBV7-6
size: .
length: 15
D: .
J: TRBJ1-1

DNA: TGCGCCAGCCGCACCGGGGGAAACCTCGTTGCAACTAATGAAAAACTGTTTTTT
CDR3: CASRTGGNLVATNEKLFF
V: TRBV5-1
size: few
length: 18
D: .
J: TRBJ1-4

DNA: TGTGCCAGCAGCTCATGGGACACTCACACCGGGGAGCTGTTTTTT
CDR3: CASSSWDTHTGELFF
V: TRBV9
size: few
length: 15
D: .
J: TRBJ2-2

DNA: TGTGCCAGCAGTTATGGACAGGGGGACACTGAAGCTTTCTTT
CDR3: CASSYGQGDTEAFF
V: TRBV2
size: .
length: 14
D: TRBD1
J: TRBJ1-1

DNA: TGTGCCAGCAGCCTATCCAGGGGACACACTGAAGCTTTCTTT
CDR3: CASSLSRGHTEAFF
V: TRBV9
size: .
length: 14
D: .
J: TRBJ1-1

DNA: TGTGCCAGCGGCGACCGGGGGGGTGTCTCCGGGGAGCTGTTTTTT
CDR3: CASGDRGGVSGELFF
V: TRBV6-6
size: .
length: 15
D: TRBD2
J: TRBJ2-2

DNA: TGTGCCAGCAGCTTAGCACAGCCTAATTCACCCCTCCACTTT
CDR3: CASSLAQPNSPLHF
V: TRBV7-9
size: .
length: 14
D: .
J: TRBJ1-6

DNA: TGTGCCAGCAGCTCTCTGGACAGGGTGGTGGATGGCTACACCTTC
CDR3: CASSSLDRVVDGYTF
V: TRBV11-2
size: .
length: 15
D: TRBD1
J: TRBJ1-2

DNA: TGTGCCTGGAGTAGGGGACAGGGGGCCGACACTGAAGCTTTCTTT
CDR3: CAWSRGQGADTEAFF
V: TRBV30
size: .
length: 15
D: TRBD1
J: TRBJ1-1

DNA: TGTGCTAGTGGTTTGGAACAGGGCTCTGGAAACACCATATATTTT
CDR3: CASGLEQGSGNTIYF
V: TRBV12-5
size: .
length: 15
D: .
J: TRBJ1-3

DNA: TGTGCCAGCAGGGTAAGATCGGACAGGAACTATGGCTACACCTTC
CDR3: CASRVRSDRNYGYTF
V: TRBV6-1
size: once
length: 15
D: TRBD1
J: TRBJ1-2

DNA: TGTGCCAGCAGCTCCGGGGAGGTGCAGTACTTC
CDR3: CASSSGEVQYF
V: TRBV11-2
size: .
length: 11
D: .
J: TRBJ2-7

DNA: TGTGCCAGTAGTATCCGTTTGGGACGGGGGAATAATTCACCCCTCCACTTT
CDR3: CASSIRLGRGNNSPLHF
V: TRBV19
size: few
length: 17
D: .
J: TRBJ1-6

DNA: TGTGCCAGCAAAGGCAGGGAAACAGAGCAGTACTTC
CDR3: CASKGRETEQYF
V: TRBV27
size: .
length: 12
D: .
J: TRBJ2-5

DNA: TGTGCCAGCAGCTTAAGACAGGGTCAAAATGAGCAGTTCTTC
CDR3: CASSLRQGQNEQFF
V: TRBV7-3
size: .
length: 14
D: TRBD1
J: TRBJ2-1

DNA: TGTGCCAGCAGCGACGGAGCCGGAGATACGCAGTATTTT
CDR3: CASSDGAGDTQYF
V: TRBV9
size: .
length: 13
D: .
J: TRBJ2-3

DNA: TGCGCCAGCAGCCAGGGACAGACAGGGGCCCAATCATTAACCCAGCATTTT
CDR3: CASSQGQTGAQSLTQHF
V: TRBV4-1
size: .
length: 17
D: TRBD1
J: TRBJ1-5

DNA: TGTGCCAGCAGCTTGATGGCAGAATTTAACACTGAAGCTTTCTTT
CDR3: CASSLMAEFNTEAFF
V: TRBV5-5
size: .
length: 15
D: .
J: TRBJ1-1

DNA: TGTGCCAGCAGCGGAGGAGGACAGGCAAACTTCAACACTGAAGCTTTCTTT
CDR3: CASSGGGQANFNTEAFF
V: TRBV5-4
size: few
length: 17
D: TRBD1
J: TRBJ1-1

DNA: TGCAGCGTTGAGTCGGTCCTCCCGGATACGCAGTATTTT
CDR3: CSVESVLPDTQYF
V: TRBV29-1
size: .
length: 13
D: .
J: TRBJ2-3

DNA: TGTGCCAGCAGTTTATCCGCGGGGGACCCCTACGAGCAGTACTTC
CDR3: CASSLSAGDPYEQYF
V: TRBV27
size: few
length: 15
D: TRBD2
J: TRBJ2-7

DNA: TGTGCCTGGGGGGAGGGGGGGCCCTCAGAGACCCAGTACTTC
CDR3: CAWGEGGPSETQYF
V: TRBV30
size: .
length: 14
D: .
J: TRBJ2-5

DNA: TGTGCCAGCTCACCGGGAACACAAGGACTAGCGGGGGGGCCGGGCTACAATGAGCAGTTCTTC
CDR3: CASSPGTQGLAGGPGYNEQFF
V: TRBV18
size: .
length: 21
D: TRBD2
J: TRBJ2-1

DNA: TGTGCCAGCACTTTCGGGGGGGCCCCCTACGAGCAGTACTTC
CDR3: CASTFGGAPYEQYF
V: TRBV6-1
size: once
length: 14
D: TRBD2
J: TRBJ2-7

DNA: TGCGCCAGCAGCGCGGAGACAGCCTACGAGCAGTACTTC
CDR3: CASSAETAYEQYF
V: TRBV10-2
size: once
length: 13
D: .
J: TRBJ2-7

DNA: TGTGCCAGCAGCTTAGACGCTACCACGACTAGCGGGGGCACAGATACGCAGTATTTT
CDR3: CASSLDATTTSGGTDTQYF
V: TRBV11-3
size: .
length: 19
D: TRBD2
J: TRBJ2-3

DNA: TGTGCCAGCAGCTCGCCTCGGGACAAGGGTTCACCCCTCCACTTT
CDR3: CASSSPRDKGSPLHF
V: TRBV21-1
size: .
length: 15
D: .
J: TRBJ1-6

DNA: TGTGCCAGCAGCCCCCGGGACATTTCCTTAATGAACACTGAAGCTTTCTTT
CDR3: CASSPRDISLMNTEAFF
V: TRBV5-5
size: .
length: 17
D: .
J: TRBJ1-1

DNA: TGTGCCAGCAGTGAAGCGGGCGGACTGGATTCGTTCTACACCTTC
CDR3: CASSEAGGLDSFYTF
V: TRBV2
size: .
length: 15
D: .
J: TRBJ1-2

DNA: TGTGCCAGCAGTTTTTTTTACAGGGACTACGAGCAGTACTTC
CDR3: CASSFFYRDYEQYF
V: TRBV6-5
size: .
length: 14
D: .
J: TRBJ2-7

DNA: TGTGCCAGCAGCGCGCGGGCTAGCGGGGGGCAAGAGACCCAGTACTTC
CDR3: CASSARASGGQETQYF
V: TRBV9
size: .
length: 16
D: TRBD2
J: TRBJ2-5

DNA: TGTGCCAGCAGCTCCTCAGTAGCCAAAAACATTCAGTACTTC
CDR3: CASSSSVAKNIQYF
V: TRBV7-9
size: .
length: 14
D: .
J: TRBJ2-4

DNA: TGTGCCAGCAGCCTGGACAGGGGGCGCGGTAATGAAAAACTGTTTTTT
CDR3: CASSLDRGRGNEKLFF
V: TRBV4-2
size: .
length: 16
D: TRBD1
J: TRBJ1-4

DNA: TGTGCCAGCACCCTTGGACAGGGGGTAAGGGAGACCCAGTACTTC
CDR3: CASTLGQGVRETQYF
V: TRBV14
size: .
length: 15
D: TRBD1
J: TRBJ2-5